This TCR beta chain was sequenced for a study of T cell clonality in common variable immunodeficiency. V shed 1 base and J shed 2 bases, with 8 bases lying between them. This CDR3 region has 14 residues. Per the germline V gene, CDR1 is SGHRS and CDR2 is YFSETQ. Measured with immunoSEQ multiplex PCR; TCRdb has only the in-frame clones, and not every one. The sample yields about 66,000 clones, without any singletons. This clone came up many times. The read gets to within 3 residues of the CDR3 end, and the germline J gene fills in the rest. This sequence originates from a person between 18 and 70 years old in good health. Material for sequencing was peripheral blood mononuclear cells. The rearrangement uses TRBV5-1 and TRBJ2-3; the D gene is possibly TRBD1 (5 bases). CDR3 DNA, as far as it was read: TGCGCCAGCAGCTTGACAGGAAACACAGATACG. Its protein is CASSLTGNTDT. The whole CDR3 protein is CASSLTGNTDTQYF.